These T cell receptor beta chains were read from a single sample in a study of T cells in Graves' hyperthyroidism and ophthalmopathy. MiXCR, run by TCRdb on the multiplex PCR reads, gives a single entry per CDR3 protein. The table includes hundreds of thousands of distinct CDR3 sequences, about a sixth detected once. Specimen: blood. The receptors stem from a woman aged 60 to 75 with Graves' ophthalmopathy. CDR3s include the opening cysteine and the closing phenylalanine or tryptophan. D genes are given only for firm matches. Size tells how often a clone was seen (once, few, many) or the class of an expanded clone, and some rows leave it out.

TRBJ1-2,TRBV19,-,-,CASRIGGLGYTF,TGTGCCAGCCGAATCGGTGGGTTGGGCTACACCTTC
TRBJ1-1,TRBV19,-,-,CASSIVGRDAEAFF,TGTGCCAGTAGTATAGTGGGCAGGGACGCTGAAGCTTTCTTT
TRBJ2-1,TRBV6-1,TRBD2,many,CASSALARNEQFF,TGTGCCAGCAGTGCACTAGCGAGAAATGAGCAGTTCTTC
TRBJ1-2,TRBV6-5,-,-,CASSYLVEGYGYTF,TGTGCCAGCAGTTACCTGGTGGAGGGCTATGGCTACACCTTC
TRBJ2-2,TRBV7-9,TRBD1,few,CASSSTGGTGELFF,TGTGCCAGCAGCTCGACAGGGGGCACCGGGGAGCTGTTTTTT
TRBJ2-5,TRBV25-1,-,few,CASSTPGGPGETQYF,TGTGCCAGCAGTACTCCGGGGGGCCCAGGAGAGACCCAGTACTTC
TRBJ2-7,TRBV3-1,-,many,CASSQDLASLGEQYF,TGTGCCAGCAGCCAAGATCTCGCCTCGCTCGGCGAGCAGTACTTC
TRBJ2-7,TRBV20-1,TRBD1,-,CSARGPGQPYEQYF,TGCAGTGCTAGAGGACCGGGACAGCCCTACGAGCAGTACTTC
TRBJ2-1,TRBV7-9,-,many,CASSPPVSSYNEQFF,TGTGCCAGCAGCCCCCCGGTTAGCTCCTACAATGAGCAGTTCTTC
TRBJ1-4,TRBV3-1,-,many,CASSQNGPGIGEKLFF,TGTGCCAGCAGCCAAAACGGGCCAGGGATAGGAGAAAAACTGTTTTTT
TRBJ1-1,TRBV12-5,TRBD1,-,CASGLADRGPISEAFF,TGTGCTAGTGGTTTGGCCGACAGGGGCCCTATTTCTGAAGCTTTCTTT
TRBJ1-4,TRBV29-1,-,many,CSVAKANEKLFF,TGCAGCGTTGCGAAGGCTAATGAAAAACTGTTTTTT
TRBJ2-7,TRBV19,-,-,CASSLEDQTYEQYF,TGTGCCAGTAGTTTGGAGGATCAAACATACGAGCAGTACTTC
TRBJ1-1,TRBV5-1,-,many,CASSTTAQKNTEAFF,TGCGCCAGCAGCACAACGGCGCAGAAGAACACTGAAGCTTTCTTT
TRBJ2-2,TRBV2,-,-,CASSGTFNTGELFF,TGTGCCAGCAGCGGGACTTTCAACACCGGGGAGCTGTTTTTT
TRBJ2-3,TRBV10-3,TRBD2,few,CAISEREGDTQYF,TGTGCCATCAGTGAGAGGGAGGGAGATACGCAGTATTTT
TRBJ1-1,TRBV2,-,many,CASRGQGAKDTEAFF,TGTGCCAGCAGGGGCCAGGGAGCGAAGGACACTGAAGCTTTCTTT
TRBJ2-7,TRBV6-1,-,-,CASTETRALYF,TGTGCCAGCACCGAAACTAGGGCGCTGTACTTC
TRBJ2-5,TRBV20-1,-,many,CSARGQTETQYF,TGCAGTGCTAGGGGGCAAACGGAGACCCAGTACTTC
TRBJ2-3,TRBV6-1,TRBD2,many,CASRRLAGHTDTQYF,TGTGCCAGCAGACGACTAGCGGGCCACACAGATACGCAGTATTTT
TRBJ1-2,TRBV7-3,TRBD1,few,CASSRQGSLYGYTF,TGTGCCAGCAGTCGACAGGGGTCCCTCTATGGCTACACCTTC
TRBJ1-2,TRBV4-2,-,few,CASSQDGGFYGYTF,TGTGCCAGCAGCCAGGACGGAGGGTTCTATGGCTACACCTTC
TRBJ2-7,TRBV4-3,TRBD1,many,CASSQDKIPTGVSYEQYF,TGCGCCAGCAGCCAAGATAAAATTCCCACAGGGGTGAGCTACGAGCAGTACTTC
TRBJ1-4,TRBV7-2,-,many,CASSPFGALNEKLFF,TGTGCCAGCAGCCCCTTTGGAGCTCTTAATGAAAAACTGTTTTTT
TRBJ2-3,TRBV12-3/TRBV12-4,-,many,CASSPRRRTSTDTQYF,TGTGCCAGCAGCCCCCGGCGCAGAACTAGCACAGATACGCAGTATTTT
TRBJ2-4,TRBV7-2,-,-,CASSSELGATGVAKNIQYF,TGTGCCAGCAGCTCAGAACTTGGGGCGACCGGGGTTGCCAAAAACATTCAGTACTTC
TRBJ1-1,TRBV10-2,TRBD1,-,CASSGGDRSEAFF,TGCGCCAGCAGTGGGGGGGACAGGAGTGAAGCTTTCTTT
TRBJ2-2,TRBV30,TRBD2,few,CAFGLAENTGELFF,TGTGCCTTTGGACTAGCGGAGAACACCGGGGAGCTGTTTTTT
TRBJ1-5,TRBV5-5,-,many,CASSLYGSGNQPQHF,TGTGCCAGCAGCTTGTATGGGTCGGGCAATCAGCCCCAGCATTTT
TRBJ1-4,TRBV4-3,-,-,CASSQDGKIDEKLFF,TGCGCCAGCAGCCAAGATGGAAAGATAGATGAAAAACTGTTTTTT
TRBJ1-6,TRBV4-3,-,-,CASSQEHRTADSPLHF,TGCGCCAGCAGCCAAGAACACAGGACGGCGGATTCACCCCTCCACTTT
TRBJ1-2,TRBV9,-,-,CASSAGRTANYGYTF,TGTGCCAGCAGCGCAGGGAGGACGGCTAACTATGGCTACACCTTC
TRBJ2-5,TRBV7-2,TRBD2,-,CASSLGGGGATQYF,TGTGCCAGCAGCCTCGGGGGGGGAGGGGCGACCCAGTACTTC
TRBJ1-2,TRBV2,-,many,CASSPWDGYTF,TGTGCCAGCAGCCCTTGGGATGGCTACACCTTC
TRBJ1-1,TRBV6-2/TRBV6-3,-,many,CASSYPTGRTEAFF,TGTGCCAGCAGTTACCCTACAGGGCGAACTGAAGCTTTCTTT
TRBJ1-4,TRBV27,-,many,CASSFTVTNEKLFF,TGTGCCAGCAGTTTCACGGTTACTAATGAAAAACTGTTTTTT
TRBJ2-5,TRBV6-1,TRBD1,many,CASRYNRDRGSLPHGTQYF,TGTGCCAGCAGATATAACCGGGACAGGGGGTCGTTACCACATGGGACCCAGTACTTC
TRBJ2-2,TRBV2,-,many,CASRGGLGTGELFF,TGTGCCAGCCGAGGAGGGTTAGGCACCGGGGAGCTGTTTTTT
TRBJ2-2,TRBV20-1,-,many,CSASPRGVAGELFF,TGCAGTGCTAGCCCCAGGGGCGTCGCCGGGGAGCTGTTTTTT
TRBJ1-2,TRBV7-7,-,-,CASSWGTANYGYTF,TGTGCTAGCAGCTGGGGGACGGCTAACTATGGCTACACCTTC
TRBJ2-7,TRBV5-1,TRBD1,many,CASSTGQGFLMGYEQYF,TGCGCCAGCAGCACGGGACAGGGTTTTCTGATGGGGTACGAGCAGTACTTC
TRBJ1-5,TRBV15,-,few,CATSRASGKGPQHF,TGTGCCACCAGCAGAGCGTCGGGTAAGGGGCCCCAGCATTTT
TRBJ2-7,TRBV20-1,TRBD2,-,CSARGTSGANSYEQYF,TGCAGTGCTAGGGGGACTAGCGGGGCAAACTCCTACGAGCAGTACTTC
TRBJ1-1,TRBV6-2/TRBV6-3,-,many,CASSYSYGAFF,TGTGCCAGCAGTTACTCGTATGGAGCTTTCTTT
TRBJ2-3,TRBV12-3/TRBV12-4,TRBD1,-,CASSRQGRSTDTQYF,TGTGCCAGCAGTCGACAGGGTCGAAGCACAGATACGCAGTATTTT
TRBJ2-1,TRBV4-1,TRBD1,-,CASSRLVGTVYEQFF,TGCGCCAGCAGCCGTCTAGTCGGGACAGTCTACGAGCAGTTCTTC
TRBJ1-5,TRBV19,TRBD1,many,CATLGGQGSPNQPQHF,TGTGCCACCCTGGGAGGACAGGGCTCCCCAAATCAGCCCCAGCATTTT
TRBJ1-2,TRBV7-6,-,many,CASSPMGGANNYGYTF,TGTGCCAGCAGCCCCATGGGTGGAGCCAATAACTATGGCTACACCTTC
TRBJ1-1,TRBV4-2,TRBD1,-,CASREDRGSPEAFF,TGTGCCAGCAGGGAAGACAGGGGAAGTCCTGAAGCTTTCTTT
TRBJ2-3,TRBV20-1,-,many,CSAPTSFGADTQYF,TGCAGTGCGCCTACTAGCTTTGGTGCAGATACGCAGTATTTT
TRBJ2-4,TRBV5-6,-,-,CASSYIQTLAKNIQYF,TGTGCCAGCAGCTACATACAGACCCTAGCCAAAAACATTCAGTACTTC
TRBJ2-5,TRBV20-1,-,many,CSAITGLTQETQYF,TGCAGTGCTATAACAGGGCTCACCCAAGAGACCCAGTACTTC
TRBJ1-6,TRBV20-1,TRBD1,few,CSAKHRGWNSPLHF,TGCAGTGCCAAACACAGGGGATGGAATTCACCCCTCCACTTT
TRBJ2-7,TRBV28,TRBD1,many,CAIGQGGSYEQYF,TGTGCCATCGGACAGGGAGGCTCCTACGAGCAGTACTTC
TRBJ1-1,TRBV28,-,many,CASSIQTPNTEAFF,TGTGCCAGCAGTATCCAGACACCGAACACTGAAGCTTTCTTT
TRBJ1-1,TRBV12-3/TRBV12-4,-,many,CASSLRQMNTEAFF,TGTGCCAGCAGCTTAAGACAGATGAACACTGAAGCTTTCTTT
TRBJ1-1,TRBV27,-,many,CASSDLHRDTEAFF,TGTGCCAGCAGTGATCTGCACCGGGACACTGAAGCTTTCTTT
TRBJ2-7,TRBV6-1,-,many,CASSAREGDEQYF,TGTGCCAGCAGTGCCAGGGAAGGCGACGAGCAGTACTTC
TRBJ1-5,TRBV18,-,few,CASSPGKSNQPQHF,TGTGCCAGCTCACCCGGGAAATCCAATCAGCCCCAGCATTTT